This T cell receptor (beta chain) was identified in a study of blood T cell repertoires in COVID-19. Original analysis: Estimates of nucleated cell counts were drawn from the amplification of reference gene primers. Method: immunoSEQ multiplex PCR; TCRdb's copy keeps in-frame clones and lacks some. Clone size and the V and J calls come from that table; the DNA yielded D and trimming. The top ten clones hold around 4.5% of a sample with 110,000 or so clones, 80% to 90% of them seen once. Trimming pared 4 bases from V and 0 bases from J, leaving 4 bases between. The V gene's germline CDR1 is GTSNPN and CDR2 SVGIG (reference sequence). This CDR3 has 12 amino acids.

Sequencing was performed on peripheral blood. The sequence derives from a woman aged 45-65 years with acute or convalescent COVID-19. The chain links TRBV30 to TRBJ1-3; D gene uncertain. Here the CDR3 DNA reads TGTGCCTGGAAAGCCTCTGGAAACACCATATATTTT. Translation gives CAWKASGNTIYF.